These T cell receptor beta chains were read from a single sample in a study of identifying expanded T cells in peripheral blood. Data came from immunoSEQ multiplex PCR; TCRdb stores just in-frame clones and leaves some out. The table includes roughly 86,000 clones, about 85% detected once. What was sequenced was blood. These receptors all stem from a person aged 18 to 69 in good health. The CDR3 runs from the conserved cysteine through the conserved F or W. Each record gives: J gene, clone size, D gene, V gene, CDR3 DNA, CDR3 protein. D genes are given only for firm matches. Only some rows state a clone size, as once, few, many or a class for expanded clones.

>TRBJ2-3|NA|NA|TRBV19
TGTGCCAGTAGTACCCTCCTGGCTGCCGGCACAGATACGCAGTATTTT
CASSTLLAAGTDTQYF
>TRBJ1-2|NA|NA|TRBV5-8
TGTGCCAGTAGCTTCGGGGGGGAGGTCAACTATGGCTACACCTTC
CASSFGGEVNYGYTF
>TRBJ1-1|few|TRBD1|TRBV15
TGTGCCACCAGCAGAGATTCCAATACAGGGGTCGGAACACTCCCCTCCTTCTTT
CATSRDSNTGVGTLPSFF
>TRBJ1-1|NA|NA|TRBV6-1
TGTGCCAGCAGGAGAACCCAGGGGAGGAACACTGAAGCTTTCTTT
CASRRTQGRNTEAFF
>TRBJ2-3|NA|NA|TRBV7-2
TGTGCCAGCAGCTTAGTTGCGGGGAACCCCACAGATACGCAGTATTTT
CASSLVAGNPTDTQYF
>TRBJ2-5|NA|TRBD1|TRBV7-2
TGTGCCAGCAGCTCACAGGGGCGAGAGACCCAGTACTTC
CASSSQGRETQYF
>TRBJ2-1|NA|TRBD2|TRBV4-3
TGCGCCAGCAGCCCATGGACTAGCGGGGAATCCTACAATGAGCAGTTCTTC
CASSPWTSGESYNEQFF
>TRBJ1-4|NA|NA|TRBV5-1
TGCGCCAGCTCTCAAGGTGATGGAACTAATGAAAAACTGTTTTTT
CASSQGDGTNEKLFF
>TRBJ2-1|NA|TRBD1|TRBV15
TGTGCCACCAGCAGGCCGGGACAGGGGCACTCCTACAATGAGCAGTTCTTC
CATSRPGQGHSYNEQFF
>TRBJ2-7|NA|NA|TRBV6-5
TGTGCCAGCAGCCCCCAGGCAGGGCGGTACGAGCAGTACTTC
CASSPQAGRYEQYF
>TRBJ1-6|NA|NA|TRBV9
TGTGCCAGCAGCACCATGGCAGGCTCACCCCTCCACTTT
CASSTMAGSPLHF
>TRBJ2-1|once|TRBD1|TRBV5-1
TGCGCCAGCAGCTTGCGAGGGGCCCCGGTGGGGACAGGGTTGATTAATGAGCAGTTCTTC
CASSLRGAPVGTGLINEQFF
>TRBJ2-1|NA|TRBD2|TRBV11-3
TGTGCCAGCAGCTTAGGACTAGCGGGGGGCAGCAATGAGCAGTTCTTC
CASSLGLAGGSNEQFF
>TRBJ1-2|NA|NA|TRBV7-6
TGTGCCAGCAGCCCGCCAGGGATAGGTTTATATGGCTACACCTTC
CASSPPGIGLYGYTF
>TRBJ2-2|NA|NA|TRBV9
TGTGCCAGCAGCGTAGGTTCCGGGGTCACCGGGGAGCTGTTTTTT
CASSVGSGVTGELFF
>TRBJ1-1|NA|NA|TRBV18
TGTGCCAGCTCACCACGGTCCATGAACACTGAAGCTTTCTTT
CASSPRSMNTEAFF
>TRBJ2-7|NA|NA|TRBV5-4
TGTGCCAGCAGCCCCGCTGGGGACCGTAGCATCCACGAGCAGTACTTC
CASSPAGDRSIHEQYF
>TRBJ2-7|NA|NA|TRBV9
TGTGCCAGCAGCGTAGCCTTGGGGGCTCTCCCCTACGAGCAGTACTTC
CASSVALGALPYEQYF
>TRBJ2-4|NA|TRBD1|TRBV4-3
TGCGCCAGCAGCTCCGGGACAGGGGGAAACATTCAGTACTTC
CASSSGTGGNIQYF
>TRBJ2-7|NA|TRBD1|TRBV27
TGTGCCAGCTGGGGGACAGGGGCCCTTTACGAGCAGTACTTC
CASWGTGALYEQYF
>TRBJ1-1|NA|TRBD1|TRBV19
TGTGCCAGTAGTAGACTTAGGGGGCTCGGGTCTGAAGCTTTCTTT
CASSRLRGLGSEAFF
>TRBJ1-1|NA|NA|TRBV11-2
TGTGCCAGCAGCTTTCCCCTGGAGAACACTGAAGCTTTCTTT
CASSFPLENTEAFF
>TRBJ1-6|NA|NA|TRBV2
TGTGCCAGCAGCCTCCCTTTTGGGGAGGGGACGGCACCCCTCCACTTT
CASSLPFGEGTAPLHF
>TRBJ1-1|NA|NA|TRBV6-5
TGTGCCAGCAGTTACTCAAACAGGGTGAACACTGAAGCTTTCTTT
CASSYSNRVNTEAFF
>TRBJ2-5|NA|NA|TRBV5-1
TGCGCCAGCAGCTTGACAGCTGAAGAGACCCAGTACTTC
CASSLTAEETQYF
>TRBJ1-2|few|TRBD1|TRBV19
TGTGCCAGTAGTCCGTGGACAGGGTCGGCTAACTATGGCTACACCTTC
CASSPWTGSANYGYTF
>TRBJ2-3|NA|NA|TRBV4-3
TGCGCCAGCAGCCAAGTCGGCCGCACCCCTCTACAAGATACGCAGTATTTT
CASSQVGRTPLQDTQYF
>TRBJ1-2|NA|NA|TRBV7-2
TGTGCCAGCAGCTCACAGGGTAACTATGGCTACACCTTC
CASSSQGNYGYTF
>TRBJ2-7|NA|NA|TRBV9
TGTGCCAGCAGCGTAGGCCCGGGGAGCTCCTACGAGCAGTACTTC
CASSVGPGSSYEQYF
>TRBJ2-7|few|TRBD1|TRBV7-9
TGTGCCAGCAGCTCCCGACAGGGCGCCTACGAGCAGTACTTC
CASSSRQGAYEQYF
>TRBJ2-7|NA|NA|TRBV7-2
TGTGCCAGCAGCTTATGGGCTACTGGAAGCTCCTACGAGCAGTACTTC
CASSLWATGSSYEQYF
>TRBJ1-1|NA|NA|TRBV5-1
TGCGCCAGCAGCTTGGATACCTTCGGGGTAACTTTCTTT
CASSLDTFGVTFF
>TRBJ1-6|NA|NA|TRBV7-2
TGTGCCAGCAGCCCGCAGAGGGACTTTAATTCACCCCTCCACTTT
CASSPQRDFNSPLHF
>TRBJ2-5|NA|NA|TRBV15
TGTGCCACCAGCAATAGACAGTTTCAAGAGACCCAGTACTTC
CATSNRQFQETQYF
>TRBJ1-6|NA|NA|TRBV19
TGTGCCAGTAGTACACAGAACTCCTATAATTCACCCCTCCACTTT
CASSTQNSYNSPLHF
>TRBJ1-2|NA|NA|TRBV7-2
TGTGCCAGCAGCCCGGGACCGAACTATGGCTACACCTTC
CASSPGPNYGYTF
>TRBJ1-1|NA|TRBD1|TRBV27
TGTGCCAGCGCGACAGGGCTCACTGAAGCTTTCTTT
CASATGLTEAFF
>TRBJ1-1|NA|NA|TRBV7-9
TGTGCCAGCAGCTCCTCCACAGGGTCGGAGAGAGTGGCTGAAGCTTTCTTT
CASSSSTGSERVAEAFF
>TRBJ1-1|once|NA|TRBV29-1
TGCAGCGTTGGGGCAGCCCCAGACACTGAAGCTTTCTTT
CSVGAAPDTEAFF
>TRBJ1-1|NA|NA|TRBV11-3
TGTGCCAGCAGCTTAGATCTGGGGAGTACTGAAGCTTTCTTT
CASSLDLGSTEAFF
>TRBJ1-2|once|TRBD1|TRBV30
TGTGCCTGGGCAGGACAGGATTTCTTTTATGGCTACACCTTC
CAWAGQDFFYGYTF
>TRBJ2-7|NA|NA|TRBV7-6
TGTGCCAGCAGCCCCGAATCGGGACAACTCTACGAGCAGTACTTC
CASSPESGQLYEQYF
>TRBJ2-5|NA|NA|TRBV5-6
TGTGCCAGCAGCTTGGTAGATCGGACACCGGTGGGAGAGACCCAGTACTTC
CASSLVDRTPVGETQYF
>TRBJ1-5|NA|TRBD1|TRBV4-3
TGCGCCAGCAGCCAAGGGGTAGGAAGGACAGGGGTGGCTCAGCCCCAGCATTTT
CASSQGVGRTGVAQPQHF
>TRBJ1-5|NA|NA|TRBV18
TGTGCCAGCTGTCTATTGGGGGGGGCAGATCAGCCCCAGCATTTT
CASCLLGGADQPQHF
>TRBJ2-7|NA|TRBD1|TRBV27
TGTGCCAGCAGTTTAACCGCGGACAGGGTTAACTACGAGCAGTACTTC
CASSLTADRVNYEQYF
>TRBJ2-7|NA|TRBD2|TRBV5-4
TGTGCCAGCATCCCGGTCCAGGGAGGGAACGAGCAGTACTTC
CASIPVQGGNEQYF
>TRBJ2-1|few|TRBD1|TRBV2
TGTGCCAGCAGTTCCCGGGACAGGGGTTTGGGGGCCTACAATGAGCAGTTCTTC
CASSSRDRGLGAYNEQFF
>TRBJ1-1|few|NA|TRBV29-1
TGCAGCGTTGAAGCGACAGGGAACACTGAAGCTTTCTTT
CSVEATGNTEAFF
>TRBJ1-2|NA|NA|TRBV5-1
TGCGCCAGCAGCTTGTCTAGGGGCGGCTCCTATGGCTACACCTTC
CASSLSRGGSYGYTF
>TRBJ1-2|NA|NA|TRBV19
TGTGCCAGTAGTATCCCGGGGCGCCTGACAAGGGGCTACACCTTC
CASSIPGRLTRGYTF
>TRBJ1-5|NA|TRBD1|TRBV5-6
TGTGCCAGCAGCTTGGCCGGGACAGGGGCCCAGCCCCAGCATTTT
CASSLAGTGAQPQHF
>TRBJ2-3|NA|NA|TRBV7-7
TGTGCCAGCAGCCGAACCGACCTCCAGACAGATACGCAGTATTTT
CASSRTDLQTDTQYF
>TRBJ2-1|NA|NA|TRBV5-1
TGCGCCAGCAGCATTAGTGGACAGAACAATGAGCAGTTCTTC
CASSISGQNNEQFF
>TRBJ2-7|few|TRBD2|TRBV7-8
TGTGCCAGCAGCTTCAGGGAGGGCGAGCAGTACTTC
CASSFREGEQYF